This T cell receptor beta chain was found in a study of CD8 T cells in ankylosing spondylitis. Notes on the study in general: Disease-linked clones displayed a CD8+ phenotype and appeared relatively rarely in peripheral blood. Reportedly, disease-linked clones are significantly enriched in ankylosing spondylitis patients' matched synovial fluid. Ankylosing spondylitis blood appeared to carry a characteristic TCR beta motif of several highly homologous variants.

Germline V CDR1 and CDR2: WSHSY, SAAADI. This CDR3 has 14 residues. V trimming: 10 bases; J trimming: 1 base; junction bases outside the gene matches: 6. MiXCR, run by TCRdb on the 5' RACE reads, gives a single entry per CDR3 protein. The sample has 750,000 to 850,000 distinct CDR3 sequences, roughly 10% seen once; the top ten hold approximately 0.51%. As for this clonotype: What it binds is not known.

Sequenced material: blood, either unsorted or a sorted T cell fraction (not recorded which). The rearrangement uses TRBV10-2 and TRBJ2-2; 7 bases agree with TRBD1. The receptor was derived from a male donor with ankylosing spondylitis. CDR3 sequence (DNA): TGCGCCACCAACAGGGGCGAGAACACCGGGGAGCTGTTTTTT. The encoded protein is CATNRGENTGELFF.